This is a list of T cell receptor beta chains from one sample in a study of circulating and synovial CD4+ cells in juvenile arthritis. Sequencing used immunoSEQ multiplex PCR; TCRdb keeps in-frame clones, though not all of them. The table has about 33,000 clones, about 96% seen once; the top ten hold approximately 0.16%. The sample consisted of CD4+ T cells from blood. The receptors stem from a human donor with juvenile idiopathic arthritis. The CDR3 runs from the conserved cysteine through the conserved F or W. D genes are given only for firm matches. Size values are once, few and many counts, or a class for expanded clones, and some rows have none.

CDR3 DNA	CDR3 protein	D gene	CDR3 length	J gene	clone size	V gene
TGTGCCTGGAGGACAGGGAATAATTCACCCCTCCACTTT	CAWRTGNNSPLHF	TRBD1	13	TRBJ1-6	.	TRBV30
TGCGCCAGCAGCCAACTCCAGGGGGCACTAGGTGAAAAACTGTTTTTT	CASSQLQGALGEKLFF	TRBD1	16	TRBJ1-4	.	TRBV4-3
TGTGCCAGCTCACCACCCCTATATACGGGAGGAGTTTATTATGAGCAGTTCTTC	CASSPPLYTGGVYYEQFF	TRBD2	18	TRBJ2-1	.	TRBV18
TGCAGCGTCCCTCTTTGGGGCCTCGGAGAGACCCAGTACTTC	CSVPLWGLGETQYF	.	14	TRBJ2-5	.	TRBV29-1
TGTGCCAGCAGTTTATTTTCGGGGTCGGATACGCAGTATTTT	CASSLFSGSDTQYF	.	14	TRBJ2-3	.	TRBV28
TGTGCCAGTAGTTTTCGGGAATCAATTTGGGCTTTCTTT	CASSFRESIWAFF	.	13	TRBJ1-1	.	TRBV19
TGTGCCGCACGAGGGTCGTATGGCTACACCTTC	CAARGSYGYTF	.	11	TRBJ1-2	.	TRBV19
TGTGCCTGGAAGTGGGGGCCGAACACCGGGGAGCTGTTTTTT	CAWKWGPNTGELFF	.	14	TRBJ2-2	.	TRBV30
TGTGCCAGCAGTTTACGACCGGGACAGGGGTACGAAAAACTGTTTTTT	CASSLRPGQGYEKLFF	TRBD1	16	TRBJ1-4	.	TRBV28
TGTGCCAGCAGCTTAGCTAAACAGCCCCAGCATTTT	CASSLAKQPQHF	.	12	TRBJ1-5	.	TRBV7-2
TGTGCCAGCTCACCGTCGGGACAGGCGAACTATGGCTACACCTTC	CASSPSGQANYGYTF	TRBD1	15	TRBJ1-2	.	TRBV18
TGTGCCAGCAGCCCAAGGGGGTTCCGCACAGATACGCAGTATTTT	CASSPRGFRTDTQYF	.	15	TRBJ2-3	.	TRBV7-2
TGCGCCAGCAGCAAGAGGGCTAGCGGGGGGGAAGATACGCAGTATTTT	CASSKRASGGEDTQYF	TRBD2	16	TRBJ2-3	.	TRBV4-1
TGTGCCAGCAGTGAAATGAATTTAACGGGGGAGACCCAGTACTTC	CASSEMNLTGETQYF	.	15	TRBJ2-5	.	TRBV2
TGCGCCAGCAGCTTAGGACAGCCGAGCTCTGGGGCCAACGTCCTGACTTTC	CASSLGQPSSGANVLTF	.	17	TRBJ2-6	.	TRBV5-1
TGTGCCAGCAGTGGGGCCAATGGCTACACCTTC	CASSGANGYTF	.	11	TRBJ1-2	.	TRBV6-4
TGTGCCAGCAGCCCTAACTCCGCTGGTAATGAAAAACTGTTTTTT	CASSPNSAGNEKLFF	.	15	TRBJ1-4	few	TRBV7-6
TGTGCCAGCCCCTCCCCCGGGACAGTATATGGCTACACCTTC	CASPSPGTVYGYTF	TRBD1	14	TRBJ1-2	.	TRBV2
TGTGCCACCACGGACAGGTTCTATCAGCCCCAGCATTTT	CATTDRFYQPQHF	TRBD1	13	TRBJ1-5	.	TRBV15
TGTGCCAGCAGGGCCGGCTCTAGCGATACGCAGTATTTT	CASRAGSSDTQYF	.	13	TRBJ2-3	.	TRBV28
TGTGCCAGCAGCTTGCGGGAATTACGCTGGAACACCGGGGAGCTGTTTTTT	CASSLRELRWNTGELFF	.	17	TRBJ2-2	few	TRBV5-4
TGTGCCAGCAGCCGGACAGGGGGAATGTCTGAAGCTTTCTTT	CASSRTGGMSEAFF	TRBD1	14	TRBJ1-1	.	TRBV2
TGTGCCAGCTCACCAAACTTATTGACAGGGAGAGGGGAGACCCAGTACTTC	CASSPNLLTGRGETQYF	TRBD1	17	TRBJ2-5	.	TRBV18
TGTGCCATCAGTGAGTCCGCAGCGGGGGGGCCTCGAGATACGCAGTATTTT	CAISESAAGGPRDTQYF	TRBD2	17	TRBJ2-3	.	TRBV10-3
TGTGCCAGTACCCCCAGGGAGGGCGCTCACTATGGCTACACCTTC	CASTPREGAHYGYTF	.	15	TRBJ1-2	once	TRBV19
TGTGCCAGCAGCCTGTCACCCAATAGTGAAAAACTGTTTTTT	CASSLSPNSEKLFF	.	14	TRBJ1-4	.	TRBV5-4
TGTGCCAGCAGTTTAGAGGTTGCAGATACGCAGTATTTT	CASSLEVADTQYF	.	13	TRBJ2-3	.	TRBV28
TGTGCCAGCAGTGAAGGACAGGCGAGCTTCTACGAGCAGTACTTC	CASSEGQASFYEQYF	.	15	TRBJ2-7	.	TRBV2
TGTGCCAGCAGTTACAGGCTAGAGGATGGCTACACCTTC	CASSYRLEDGYTF	.	13	TRBJ1-2	once	TRBV6-5
TGTGCCAGTAGTATCGGCGGGGGAAATGGGAATCAGCCCCAGCATTTT	CASSIGGGNGNQPQHF	.	16	TRBJ1-5	.	TRBV19
TGTGCCAGCAGCTCTGCCTCAAGGAGCTCCTACAATGAGCAGTTCTTC	CASSSASRSSYNEQFF	.	16	TRBJ2-1	.	TRBV5-6
TGTGCCAGCAGCCGGGGACAGGGATACAATGAGCAGTTCTTC	CASSRGQGYNEQFF	TRBD1	14	TRBJ2-1	.	TRBV25-1
TGTGCCAGCAGCCGGCGGGACAGCGCAATACTAAACTATGGCTACACCTTC	CASSRRDSAILNYGYTF	TRBD1	17	TRBJ1-2	once	TRBV13
TGTGCCAGCAGTCCACCGGGCAGGGGCGGGTACGAGCAGTACTTC	CASSPPGRGGYEQYF	.	15	TRBJ2-7	.	TRBV28
TGTGCCATCAGTGGTAGCGGGGCTAGCACAGATACGCAGTATTTT	CAISGSGASTDTQYF	TRBD2	15	TRBJ2-3	.	TRBV10-3
TGTGCCAGCAGCCGCGAAAGTGGCGGAGGGGATACGCAGTATTTT	CASSRESGGGDTQYF	.	15	TRBJ2-3	.	TRBV4-2
TGTGCTAGTGGCGTCGGGACAGGGGCAGCCTCCGGGGAGCTGTTTTTT	CASGVGTGAASGELFF	TRBD1	16	TRBJ2-2	.	TRBV12-5
TGTGCCAGTAGTATAGCAAGGGGCTACGAGCAGTACTTC	CASSIARGYEQYF	.	13	TRBJ2-7	.	TRBV19
TGTGCCAGTAGTATAGAGGGACTCACCGGGGAGCTGTTTTTT	CASSIEGLTGELFF	.	14	TRBJ2-2	once	TRBV19
TGCGCCAGCAGCTTGGCCGTACTAGCGGCAGTCACAGATACGCAGTATTTT	CASSLAVLAAVTDTQYF	TRBD2	17	TRBJ2-3	.	TRBV5-1
TGTGCCGGAGCTGACAGGGCAAACGAGCAGTACTTC	CAGADRANEQYF	TRBD1	12	TRBJ2-7	.	TRBV6-1
TGTGCCAGCAGCCTAGATTCGGGACTTTTCTACGAGCAGTACTTC	CASSLDSGLFYEQYF	.	15	TRBJ2-7	.	TRBV11-2
TGTGCCAGCAATCTAAGGACATTCGGCTATGGCTACACCTTC	CASNLRTFGYGYTF	.	14	TRBJ1-2	.	TRBV28
TGTGCCAGCCGGCGGAGGGGTCCTGAAGCTTTCTTT	CASRRRGPEAFF	.	12	TRBJ1-1	once	TRBV7-2
TGTGCCAGCAGCGTAGCGGGGGGAGAGACCCAGTACTTC	CASSVAGGETQYF	TRBD2	13	TRBJ2-5	.	TRBV28
TGTGCCAGCGCAACGAACAGGGGGCGAACTGAAGCTTTCTTT	CASATNRGRTEAFF	TRBD1	14	TRBJ1-1	.	TRBV28
TGTGCCATCAAGGGGGCAGGTAACAATCAGCCCCAGCATTTT	CAIKGAGNNQPQHF	TRBD1	14	TRBJ1-5	.	TRBV10-3
TGCAGCGTTATGACAGATATCGCAACTAATGAAAAACTGTTTTTT	CSVMTDIATNEKLFF	.	15	TRBJ1-4	.	TRBV29-1
TGTGCCAGCAGCGACAGCAATTTCAATTCACCCCTCCACTTT	CASSDSNFNSPLHF	.	14	TRBJ1-6	.	TRBV6-6
TGTGCCAGCAGCTCGGACAGGGGTCCCGAGCAGTACTTC	CASSSDRGPEQYF	TRBD1	13	TRBJ2-7	.	TRBV5-4
TGTGCCAGCAGGCGACCTAGCGGGAGTAGTACCGGGGAGCTGTTTTTT	CASRRPSGSSTGELFF	TRBD2	16	TRBJ2-2	.	TRBV28
TGTGCCAGCGCCCGGTTCCCATATCAGCCCCAGCATTTT	CASARFPYQPQHF	.	13	TRBJ1-5	.	TRBV6-5
TGCGCCAGGTCCCCAACAGGGCGTAATGAAAAACTGTTTTTT	CARSPTGRNEKLFF	.	14	TRBJ1-4	.	TRBV23-1
TGTGCCAGCAGACAACAGGGGTCAGATACGCAGTATTTT	CASRQQGSDTQYF	TRBD1	13	TRBJ2-3	.	TRBV7-2
TGCGCCAGCAGCCAAGTCGAGGGAGGCGTAGGGTTTCGCTACGAGCAGTACTTC	CASSQVEGGVGFRYEQYF	.	18	TRBJ2-7	.	TRBV4-1
TGTGCCAGCAGCTCGGGACAGGGTTCGGATACGCAGTATTTT	CASSSGQGSDTQYF	TRBD1	14	TRBJ2-3	.	TRBV7-6
TGTGCCAGCAGCGTAGCTACGAGGGAGGGCCAAGATACGCAGTATTTT	CASSVATREGQDTQYF	TRBD2	16	TRBJ2-3	.	TRBV9